The TCR beta chain described here comes from a study of shared clonotypes between healthy human individuals. General observations from the study: Sharing across a handful of donors was seen in about 5% of naive CD4 clonotypes. Researchers sampled blood only, noting tissue repertoires likely differ.

Libraries were prepared by immunoSEQ multiplex PCR; TCRdb keeps only in-frame clonotypes and omits some of them. This table holds about 1,900,000 clones, just under 95% found once. Naive CD8 cells comprised CD45RO-negative, CCR7-positively selected cells, excluding terminally differentiated effector memory CD45RA+ cells. Those who donated were healthy HIV-negative adults, with no recent acute infections or vaccinations reported. In regard to this clone: Antigen unknown.

Germline CDR1 and CDR2: ENHRY and SYGVKD. Trimming left V 3 bases short and J 3 bases short, with 9 bases between. The CDR3 spans 13 residues. The genes are TRBV10-3 and TRBJ2-7; unclear D gene. This sequence was found in a young man in good health. What was sequenced was naive CD8+ T cells sorted from blood. CDR3 coding DNA: TGTGCCATCAGTGATGTTGGCCTCTACGAGCAGTACTTC. Protein sequence: CAISDVGLYEQYF.